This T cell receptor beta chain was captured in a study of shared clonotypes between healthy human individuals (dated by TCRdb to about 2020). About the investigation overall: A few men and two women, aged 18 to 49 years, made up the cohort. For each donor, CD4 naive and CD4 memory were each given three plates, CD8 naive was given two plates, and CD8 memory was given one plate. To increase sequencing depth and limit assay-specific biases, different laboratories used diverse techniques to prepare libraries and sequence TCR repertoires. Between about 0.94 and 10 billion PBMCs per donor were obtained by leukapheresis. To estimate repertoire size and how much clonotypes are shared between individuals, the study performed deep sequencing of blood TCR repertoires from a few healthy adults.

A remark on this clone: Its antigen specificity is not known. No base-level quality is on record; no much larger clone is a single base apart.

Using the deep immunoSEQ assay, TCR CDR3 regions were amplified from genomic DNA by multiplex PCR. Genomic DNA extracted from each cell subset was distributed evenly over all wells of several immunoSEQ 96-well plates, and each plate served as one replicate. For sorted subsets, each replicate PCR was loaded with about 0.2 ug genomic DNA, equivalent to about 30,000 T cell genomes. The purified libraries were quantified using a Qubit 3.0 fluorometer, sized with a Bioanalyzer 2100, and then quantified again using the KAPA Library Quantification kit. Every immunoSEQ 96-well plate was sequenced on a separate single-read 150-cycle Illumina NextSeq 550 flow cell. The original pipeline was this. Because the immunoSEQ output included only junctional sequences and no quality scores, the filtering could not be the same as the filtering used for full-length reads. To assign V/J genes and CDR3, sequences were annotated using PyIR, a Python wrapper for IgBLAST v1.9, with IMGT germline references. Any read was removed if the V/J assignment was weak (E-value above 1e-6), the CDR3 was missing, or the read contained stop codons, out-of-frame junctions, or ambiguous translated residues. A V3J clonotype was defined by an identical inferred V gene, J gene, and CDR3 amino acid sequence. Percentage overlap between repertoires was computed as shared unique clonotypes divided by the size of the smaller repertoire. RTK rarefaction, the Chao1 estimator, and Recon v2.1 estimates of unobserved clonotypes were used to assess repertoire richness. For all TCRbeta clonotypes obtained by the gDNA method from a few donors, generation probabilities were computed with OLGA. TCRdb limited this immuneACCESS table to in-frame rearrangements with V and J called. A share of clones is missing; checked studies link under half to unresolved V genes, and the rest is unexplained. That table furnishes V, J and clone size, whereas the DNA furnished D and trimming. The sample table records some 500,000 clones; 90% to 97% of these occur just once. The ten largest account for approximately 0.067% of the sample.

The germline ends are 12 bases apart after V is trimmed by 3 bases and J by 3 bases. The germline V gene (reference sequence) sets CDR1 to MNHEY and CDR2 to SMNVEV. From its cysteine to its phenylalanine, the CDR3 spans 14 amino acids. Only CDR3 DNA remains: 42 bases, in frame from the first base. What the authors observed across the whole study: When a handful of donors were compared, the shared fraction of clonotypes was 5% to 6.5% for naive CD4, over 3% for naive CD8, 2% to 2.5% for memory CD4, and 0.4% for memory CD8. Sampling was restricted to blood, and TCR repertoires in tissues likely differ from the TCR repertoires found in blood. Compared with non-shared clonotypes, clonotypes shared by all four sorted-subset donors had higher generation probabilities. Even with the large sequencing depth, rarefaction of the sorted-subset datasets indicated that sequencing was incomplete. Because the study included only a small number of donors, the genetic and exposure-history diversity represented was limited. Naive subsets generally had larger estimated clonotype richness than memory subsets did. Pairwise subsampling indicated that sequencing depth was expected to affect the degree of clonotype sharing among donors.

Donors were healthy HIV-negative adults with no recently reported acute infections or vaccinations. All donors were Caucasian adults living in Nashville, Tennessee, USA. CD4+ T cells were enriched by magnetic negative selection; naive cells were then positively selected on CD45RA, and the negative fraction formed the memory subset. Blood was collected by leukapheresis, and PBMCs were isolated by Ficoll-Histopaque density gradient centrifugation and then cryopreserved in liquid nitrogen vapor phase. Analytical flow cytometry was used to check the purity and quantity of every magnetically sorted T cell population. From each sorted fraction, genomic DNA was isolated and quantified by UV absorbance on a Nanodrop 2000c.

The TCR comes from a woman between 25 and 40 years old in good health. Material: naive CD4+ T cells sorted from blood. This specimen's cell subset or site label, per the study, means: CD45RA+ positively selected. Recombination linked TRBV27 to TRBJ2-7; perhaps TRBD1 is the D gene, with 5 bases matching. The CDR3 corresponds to CASSLLVGVYEQYF. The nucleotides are TGTGCCAGCAGTTTGCTGGTAGGGGTCTACGAGCAGTACTTC.